The sequence of this T cell receptor (beta chain) was determined in a study of PD-L1 blockade in urothelial cancer. Looking at the study overall: Blood samples had a median of 141,255 T cells.

With 6 bases removed from V and 4 bases from J, the gap between germline ends came to 16 bases. The germline CDR1 and CDR2 sequences are MNHEY and SVGAGI. This CDR3 spans 15 amino acids. Time point noted: peripheral blood 6 weeks after treatment start. Samples were collected from each patient before treatment and during treatment. Each patient gave between 1 and 8 of them in total. The authors spiked synthetic TCR analog templates into each PCR. Only in-frame clones appear in the TCRdb table, and some are missing; sequencing was by immunoSEQ multiplex PCR. The sample lists around 40,000 clones, around 84% occurring once.

This receptor was taken from a man aged 70-80 years with urothelial cancer. The chain links TRBV6-5 to TRBJ2-1; tentative D call: TRBD1 (6 bases). This specimen was PBMCs, taken around atezolizumab (anti-PD-L1) treatment. The CDR3: CASRTGTFPYNEQFF. In nucleotides, the CDR3 is TGTGCCAGCAGAACCGGGACATTTCCGTACAATGAGCAGTTCTTC.